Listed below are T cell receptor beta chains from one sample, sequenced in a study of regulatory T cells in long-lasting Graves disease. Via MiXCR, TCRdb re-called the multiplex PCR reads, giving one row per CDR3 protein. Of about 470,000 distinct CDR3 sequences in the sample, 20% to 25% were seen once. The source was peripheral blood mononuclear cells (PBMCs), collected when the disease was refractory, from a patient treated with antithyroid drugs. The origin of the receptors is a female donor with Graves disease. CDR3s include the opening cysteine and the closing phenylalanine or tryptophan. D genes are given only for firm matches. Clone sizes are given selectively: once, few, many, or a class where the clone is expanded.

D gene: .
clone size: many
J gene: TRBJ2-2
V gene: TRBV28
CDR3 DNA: TGTGCCAGCAGATGGGGATTTACCGGGGAGCTGTTTTTT
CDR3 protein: CASRWGFTGELFF

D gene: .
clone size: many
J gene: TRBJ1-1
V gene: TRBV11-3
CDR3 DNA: TGTGCCAGCAGCCATGGGGGTAGCGATGAAGCTTTCTTT
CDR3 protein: CASSHGGSDEAFF

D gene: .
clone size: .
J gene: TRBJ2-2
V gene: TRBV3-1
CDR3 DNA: TGTGCCAGCAGCAGACTAGGGAACACCGGGGAGCTGTTTTTT
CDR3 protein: CASSRLGNTGELFF

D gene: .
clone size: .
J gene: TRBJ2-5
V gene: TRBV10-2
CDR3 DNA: TGCGCCAGCGGACCTGGGCTCTGGGAGACCCAGTACTTC
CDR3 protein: CASGPGLWETQYF

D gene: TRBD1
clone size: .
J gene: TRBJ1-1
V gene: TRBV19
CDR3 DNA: TGTGCCAGTAGTATAGACCCAACAGGGGAGGGCACTGAAGCTTTCTTT
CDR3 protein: CASSIDPTGEGTEAFF

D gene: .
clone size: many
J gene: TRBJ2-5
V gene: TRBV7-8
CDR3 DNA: TGTGCCAGCAGCTCTACCCCGAGGGGGGGGAGGGCTGGGAAGACCCAGTACTTC
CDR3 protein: CASSSTPRGGRAGKTQYF

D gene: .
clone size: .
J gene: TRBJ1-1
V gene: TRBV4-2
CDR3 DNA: TGTGCCAGCAGCCAAGACGTAGGGGCAGCTAACACTGAAGCTTTCTTT
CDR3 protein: CASSQDVGAANTEAFF

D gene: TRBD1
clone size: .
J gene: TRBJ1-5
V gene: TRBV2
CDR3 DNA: TGTGCCAGCTCAGGGGGGATGGGCACGCCCCAGCATTTT
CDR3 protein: CASSGGMGTPQHF

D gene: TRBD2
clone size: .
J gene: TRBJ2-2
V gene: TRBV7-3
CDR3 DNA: TGTGCCAGCAGCTCCACTAGCGGGGGAATCATGCCCGGGGAGCTGTTTTTT
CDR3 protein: CASSSTSGGIMPGELFF

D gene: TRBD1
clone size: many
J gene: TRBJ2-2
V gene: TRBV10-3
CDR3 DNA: TGTGCCATCACAGGGGGAAGGAACACCGGGGAGCTGTTTTTT
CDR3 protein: CAITGGRNTGELFF

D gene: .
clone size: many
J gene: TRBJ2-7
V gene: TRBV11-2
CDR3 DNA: TGTGCCAGCAGCCCCCGGAGAGGAGGCGAGCAGTACTTC
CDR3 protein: CASSPRRGGEQYF

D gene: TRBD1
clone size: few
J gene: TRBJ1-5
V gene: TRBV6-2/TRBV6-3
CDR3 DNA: TGTGCCAGCAGGGTACAGGGGGTAAATCAGCCCCAGCATTTT
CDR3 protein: CASRVQGVNQPQHF

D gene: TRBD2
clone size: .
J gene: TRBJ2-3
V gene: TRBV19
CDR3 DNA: TGTGCCAGTAGTATTGGAGAGACTAGCCTCACAGATACGCAGTATTTT
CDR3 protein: CASSIGETSLTDTQYF

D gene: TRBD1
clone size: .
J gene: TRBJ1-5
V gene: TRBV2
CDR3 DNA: TGTGCCAGCAGCCGGGACAGGGAACAGCCCCAGCATTTT
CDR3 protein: CASSRDREQPQHF

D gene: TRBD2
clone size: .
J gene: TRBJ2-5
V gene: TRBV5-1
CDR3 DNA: TGCGCCAGCAGCTTGGAGCTAGCGGGAAGGGAGACCCAGTACTTC
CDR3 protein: CASSLELAGRETQYF

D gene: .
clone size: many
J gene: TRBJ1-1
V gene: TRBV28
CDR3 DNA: TGTGCCAGCAGTCCCACGGGGGGGGGTGTGACTGAAGCTTTCTTT
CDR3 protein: CASSPTGGGVTEAFF

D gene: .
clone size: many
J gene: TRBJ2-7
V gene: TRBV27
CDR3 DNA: TGTGCCAGCAGCTTGACTAGGGGAGATTACGAGCAGTACTTC
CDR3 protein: CASSLTRGDYEQYF

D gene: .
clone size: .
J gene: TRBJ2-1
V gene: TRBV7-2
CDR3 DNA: TGTGCCAGCAGCCCGGCGACTCGTACTAATGAGCAGTTCTTC
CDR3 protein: CASSPATRTNEQFF

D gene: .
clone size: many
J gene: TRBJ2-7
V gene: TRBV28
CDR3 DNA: TGTGCCAGCATGGACTTTTACGAGCAGTACTTC
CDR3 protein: CASMDFYEQYF

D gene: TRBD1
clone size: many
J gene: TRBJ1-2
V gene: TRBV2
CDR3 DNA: TGTGCCAGCAGAGGGACAGGGCGGGTTGGCTACACCTTC
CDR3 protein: CASRGTGRVGYTF

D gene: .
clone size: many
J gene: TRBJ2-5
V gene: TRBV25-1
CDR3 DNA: TGTGCCAGTCAGTGGGAAGACCTTGAGGAGACCCAGTACTTC
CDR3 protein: CASQWEDLEETQYF

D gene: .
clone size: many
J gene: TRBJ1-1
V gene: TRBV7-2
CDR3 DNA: TGTGCCAGCAGTGTTAGTGTGAGCACTGAAGCTTTCTTT
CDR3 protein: CASSVSVSTEAFF

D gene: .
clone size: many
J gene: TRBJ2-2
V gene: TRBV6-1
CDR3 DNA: TGTGCCAGCAGTGAAGGATTTGGCGTTTGGCGGGCGAACACCGGGGAGCTGTTTTTT
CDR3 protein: CASSEGFGVWRANTGELFF

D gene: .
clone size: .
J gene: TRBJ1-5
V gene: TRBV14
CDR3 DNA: TGTGCCAGCAGCCCCGGAACTCATCAGCCCCAGCATTTT
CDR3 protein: CASSPGTHQPQHF

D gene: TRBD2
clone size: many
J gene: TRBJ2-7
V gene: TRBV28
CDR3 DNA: TGTGCCAGCAGTTCAGGACTAGCGGATGGGGAGCAGTACTTC
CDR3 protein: CASSSGLADGEQYF

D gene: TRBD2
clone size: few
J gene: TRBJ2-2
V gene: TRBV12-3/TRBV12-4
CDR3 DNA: TGTGCCAGCAGTTACTCGAGGCTAGCGGGCGACACCGGGGAGCTGTTTTTT
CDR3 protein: CASSYSRLAGDTGELFF

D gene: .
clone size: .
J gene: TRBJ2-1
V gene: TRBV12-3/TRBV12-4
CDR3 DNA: TGTGCCAGCAACCGGGACTTCCACAATGAGCAGTTCTTC
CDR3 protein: CASNRDFHNEQFF

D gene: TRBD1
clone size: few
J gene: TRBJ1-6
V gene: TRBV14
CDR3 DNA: TGTGCCAGCAGGGAACAGGGGCCCCTGGGGTATTCACCCCTCCACTTT
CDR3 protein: CASREQGPLGYSPLHF

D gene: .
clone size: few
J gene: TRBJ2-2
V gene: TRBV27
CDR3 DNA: TGTGCCAGCAAAGTCGGCAGGACGACAGCGAACACCGGGGAGCTGTTTTTT
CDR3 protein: CASKVGRTTANTGELFF

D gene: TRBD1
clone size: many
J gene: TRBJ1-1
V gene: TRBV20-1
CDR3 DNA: TGCAGTGCTATAAAGACAGGGATGAACACTGAAGCTTTCTTT
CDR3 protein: CSAIKTGMNTEAFF

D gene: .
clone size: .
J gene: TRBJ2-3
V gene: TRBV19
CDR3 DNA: TGTGCCAGTAGTTTCGGTAGCGGACGGGGCACAGATACGCAGTATTTT
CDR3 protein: CASSFGSGRGTDTQYF

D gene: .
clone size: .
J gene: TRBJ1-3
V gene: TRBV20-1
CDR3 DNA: TGCAGTGCTAGTCGAGGGGTCTCTGGAAACACCATATATTTT
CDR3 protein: CSASRGVSGNTIYF

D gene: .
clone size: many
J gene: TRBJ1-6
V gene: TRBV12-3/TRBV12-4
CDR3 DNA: TGTGCCAGCAGTTTGGGGGAAACCTATAATTCACCCCTCCACTTT
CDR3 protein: CASSLGETYNSPLHF

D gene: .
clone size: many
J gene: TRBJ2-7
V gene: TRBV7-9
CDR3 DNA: TGTGCCAGCAGCAATCGAGGGCTCCACGAGCAGTACTTC
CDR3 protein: CASSNRGLHEQYF

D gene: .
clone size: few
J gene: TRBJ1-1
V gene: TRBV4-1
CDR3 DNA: TGCGCCAGCAGCCAAGACTCGAGGGGCGGCACTGAAGCTTTCTTT
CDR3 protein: CASSQDSRGGTEAFF

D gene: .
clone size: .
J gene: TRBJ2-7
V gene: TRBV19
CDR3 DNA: TGTGCCAGTATGCCTGGGCGGGCTTCCTTAGAGCAGTACTTC
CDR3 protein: CASMPGRASLEQYF

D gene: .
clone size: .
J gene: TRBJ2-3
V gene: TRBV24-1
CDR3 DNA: TGTGCCACAGGCAAAGTTTCCACAGATACGCAGTATTTT
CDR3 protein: CATGKVSTDTQYF

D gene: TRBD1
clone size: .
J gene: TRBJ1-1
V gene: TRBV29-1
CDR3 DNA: TGCAGCGCAGACCGGACAGGGATGAACACTGAAGCTTTCTTT
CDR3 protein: CSADRTGMNTEAFF

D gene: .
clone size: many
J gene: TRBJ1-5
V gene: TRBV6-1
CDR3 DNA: TGTGCCAGCAGTCTTAAAGGGAGGGGGGATAGCAATCAGCCCCAGCATTTT
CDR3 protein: CASSLKGRGDSNQPQHF

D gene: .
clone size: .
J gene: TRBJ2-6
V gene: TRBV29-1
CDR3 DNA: TGCAGCGTTTATTGGAGGGGTCGCGATGGTTTCTCTGGGGCCAACGTCCTGACTTTC
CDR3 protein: CSVYWRGRDGFSGANVLTF

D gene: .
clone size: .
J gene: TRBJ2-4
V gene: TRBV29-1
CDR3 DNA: TGCAGCGATGTTGAGTATGGGGCTGTAGCCAAAAACATTCAGTACTTC
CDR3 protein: CSDVEYGAVAKNIQYF

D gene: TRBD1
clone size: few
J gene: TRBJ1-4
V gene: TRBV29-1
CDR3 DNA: TGCAGCGTTCTAGGGTGGACAGGGAGGGTTGAAAAACTGTTTTTT
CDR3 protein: CSVLGWTGRVEKLFF

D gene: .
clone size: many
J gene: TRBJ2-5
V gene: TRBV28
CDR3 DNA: TGTGCCAGCAGTGTCACGGACGGTGAAGAGACCCAGTACTTC
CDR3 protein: CASSVTDGEETQYF